Listed below are T cell receptor beta chains from one sample, sequenced in a study of regulatory T cells in long-lasting Graves disease. MiXCR, run by TCRdb on the multiplex PCR reads, gives a single entry per CDR3 protein. The sample contains 560,000 or so distinct CDR3 sequences, about 16% of which appear only once. The same sample was also used in a study of T cells in Graves' hyperthyroidism and ophthalmopathy.

The sequencing here drew on peripheral blood mononuclear cells (PBMCs), taken at new diagnosis, from a patient treated with antithyroid drugs. These receptors were taken from a man aged 18 to 30 with Graves disease. Each CDR3 is given without its conserved first and last residue. Size tells how often a clone was seen (once, few, many) or the class of an expanded clone, and some rows leave it out.

>few|TRBV15|TRBJ1-6
ATSRGTADNSPLH
>many|TRBV12-3/TRBV12-4|TRBJ2-7
ASSLLGTYYEQY
>many|TRBV5-1|TRBJ1-2
ASSLDSPGYT
>few|TRBV20-1|.
SAIQSGGGETQY
>many|TRBV6-1|TRBJ2-5
ASGSDQAQY
>many|TRBV11-2|TRBJ1-1
ASSLGPGTGRPEAF
>.|TRBV12-3/TRBV12-4|TRBJ1-1
ASSGGWGTEAF
>few|TRBV6-2/TRBV6-3|TRBJ1-4
ASSYGAGRDEKLF
>many|TRBV5-1|TRBJ2-7
ASSLVLGTQHSEQY
>.|TRBV20-1|TRBJ1-1
SARGGGRPEAF
>few|TRBV30|TRBJ2-6
AWSPQVSGANVLT
>many|TRBV27|TRBJ2-1
ASSGRSDNEQF
>few|TRBV12-3/TRBV12-4|TRBJ2-7
ASSLTGQGFHEQY
>many|TRBV7-8|TRBJ2-5
ASSQLLQGAAGETQY
>.|TRBV2|TRBJ1-5
ASGTGPGNQPQH
>many|TRBV7-9|TRBJ2-1
ASSLPLGSYNEQF
>.|TRBV29-1|TRBJ2-2
SVDLAFGELF
>.|TRBV7-9|TRBJ2-4
ASSDFRVSGRADGAKNIQY
>few|TRBV12-3/TRBV12-4|TRBJ1-5
ASSSQDRGSNQPQH
>many|TRBV12-3/TRBV12-4|TRBJ1-2
ASTIRPGGYGYT
>.|TRBV6-2/TRBV6-3|TRBJ1-2
ASTIKSGINYGYT
>many|TRBV20-1|TRBJ2-7
SARPRARGVYEQY
>many|TRBV28|TRBJ2-3
ASSLSTSGRAGDTQY
>many|TRBV3-1|TRBJ1-2
ASSLFSGYT
>.|TRBV6-1|TRBJ1-5
ASSERGQSNQPQH
>few|TRBV27|TRBJ2-3
ASSSGGGGTDTQY
>few|TRBV7-3|TRBJ2-1
ASSLTGVGEQF
>many|TRBV28|TRBJ2-7
ASSWTVLAGRYEQY
>many|TRBV3-1|TRBJ2-1
ASSLQPDNEQF
>.|TRBV20-1|TRBJ2-7
SARAPGTPYEQY
>many|TRBV7-8|TRBJ2-7
ASSPYGDSYEQY
>few|TRBV20-1|TRBJ1-5
SAWEEGAYSNQPQH
>few|TRBV12-3/TRBV12-4|TRBJ2-6
ASSLAGTGGTGANVLT
>many|TRBV12-3/TRBV12-4|TRBJ2-3
ASSPIPRSTDTQY
>.|TRBV4-2|TRBJ2-5
ASSQDYEGGQETQY
>.|TRBV11-2|TRBJ2-1
ASSLSGLAELYNEQF
>once|TRBV3-1|TRBJ2-1
ASSSEALAGGNNEQF
>many|TRBV6-1|TRBJ1-2
ASRRGQGVIDGYT
>many|TRBV30|TRBJ1-2
AWTLPGVNYGYT
>.|TRBV5-1|TRBJ1-2
ASSRDRIYGYT
>few|TRBV30|TRBJ2-1
AWSVGGAGYGNEQF
>many|TRBV11-2|TRBJ2-3
ASSLGASGRMGVTDTQY
>few|TRBV7-9|TRBJ1-5
ASSSTGGGSNQPQH
>few|TRBV7-8|TRBJ1-5
ASSLGTGVRQPQH
>many|TRBV11-3|TRBJ2-1
ASSFRGGGDEQF
>.|TRBV20-1|TRBJ1-5
SARQGHSNQPQH
>.|TRBV10-3|TRBJ2-1
AISGRKHPSASGSSYNEQF
>few|TRBV13|TRBJ2-2
ASITTSGRARVDTGELF
>.|TRBV7-9|TRBJ1-2
ASSLTTHGYT
>once|TRBV9|TRBJ1-4
ASSIDRGTNEKLF
>many|TRBV20-1|TRBJ2-7
SARARSGRAYEQY
>many|TRBV6-2/TRBV6-3|TRBJ2-1
ASSEAGIYNEQF
>.|TRBV11-1|TRBJ2-1
ASSSPTSGRINEQF